The rows below give T cell receptor beta chains drawn from one sample of a study of technical replicates of blood from several donors. Clones were read by immunoSEQ multiplex PCR, and TCRdb kept only the in-frame ones, dropping some. Of around 15,000 clones detected, around 86% appear once; the ten largest clones hold 12%. The source material was PBMCs. The receptors shown here come from a human donor in good health. Each CDR3 is given with its conserved first and last residue. Each record gives: clone size, V gene, J gene, D gene, CDR3 DNA, CDR3 protein. The D gene is left open where the match is weak. Clone size appears in some rows only: once, few, many, or a class for an expanded clone.

clone size: once; V gene: TRBV6-1; J gene: TRBJ2-7; D gene: .; CDR3 DNA: TGTGCCAGCACCGTCAGCTCCTACGAGCAGTACTTC; CDR3 protein: CASTVSSYEQYF
clone size: .; V gene: TRBV19; J gene: TRBJ2-7; D gene: .; CDR3 DNA: TGTGCCAGTAGTAGGTCTACCGGGGAGCAGTACTTC; CDR3 protein: CASSRSTGEQYF
clone size: .; V gene: TRBV7-2; J gene: TRBJ1-1; D gene: TRBD1; CDR3 DNA: TGTGCCAGCAGCTTACTTACTCGGGACAGAAAAGCTTTCTTT; CDR3 protein: CASSLLTRDRKAFF
clone size: .; V gene: TRBV7-9; J gene: TRBJ2-1; D gene: TRBD2; CDR3 DNA: TGTGCCAGTATTCGGGGGACTAGCGACAATGAGCAGTTCTTC; CDR3 protein: CASIRGTSDNEQFF
clone size: .; V gene: TRBV27; J gene: TRBJ2-7; D gene: TRBD1; CDR3 DNA: TGTGCCAGCAGTGCCGGGACAGGCCTACAGCAGTACTTC; CDR3 protein: CASSAGTGLQQYF
clone size: once; V gene: TRBV10-3; J gene: TRBJ1-2; D gene: TRBD1; CDR3 DNA: TGTGCCATCAGTGAGCCGTCCATGGACAGGGGCAACTATGGCTACACCTTC; CDR3 protein: CAISEPSMDRGNYGYTF
clone size: .; V gene: TRBV5-6; J gene: TRBJ2-1; D gene: TRBD2; CDR3 DNA: TGTGCCAGCATCGCGCTAGCGGGAGGTCTAGCCTACAATGAGCAGTTCTTC; CDR3 protein: CASIALAGGLAYNEQFF
clone size: .; V gene: TRBV28; J gene: TRBJ2-5; D gene: .; CDR3 DNA: TGTGCCAGCAGTCCGACAGGCGTCCAAGAGACCCAGTACTTC; CDR3 protein: CASSPTGVQETQYF
clone size: .; V gene: TRBV28; J gene: TRBJ2-7; D gene: .; CDR3 DNA: TGTGCCAGCACGACACAAACCTACGAGCAGTACTTC; CDR3 protein: CASTTQTYEQYF
clone size: .; V gene: TRBV7-9; J gene: TRBJ1-4; D gene: .; CDR3 DNA: TGTGCCAGCAGCCTCAGGGTTGCAACTAATGAAAAACTGTTTTTT; CDR3 protein: CASSLRVATNEKLFF
clone size: few; V gene: TRBV10-3; J gene: TRBJ1-1; D gene: .; CDR3 DNA: TGTGCCATCAGTGAAACAGGGCAGTTAACTGAAGCTTTCTTT; CDR3 protein: CAISETGQLTEAFF
clone size: .; V gene: TRBV7-9; J gene: TRBJ1-2; D gene: .; CDR3 DNA: TGTGCCAGCAGCTTAGACTCAGGGGTCTATGGCTACACCTTC; CDR3 protein: CASSLDSGVYGYTF
clone size: .; V gene: TRBV11-2; J gene: TRBJ2-3; D gene: TRBD2; CDR3 DNA: TGTGCCAGCAGCTTTAGCGGGAGTACAGATACGCAGTATTTT; CDR3 protein: CASSFSGSTDTQYF
clone size: once; V gene: TRBV6-6; J gene: TRBJ2-7; D gene: TRBD2; CDR3 DNA: TGTGCAGTTACTAGCGGGAGTGTCTACGAGCAGTACTTC; CDR3 protein: CAVTSGSVYEQYF
clone size: .; V gene: TRBV6-5; J gene: TRBJ1-2; D gene: .; CDR3 DNA: TGTGCCAGCAGTCGACGGACAGCATCATATGGCTACACCTTC; CDR3 protein: CASSRRTASYGYTF
clone size: once; V gene: TRBV5-6; J gene: TRBJ2-5; D gene: TRBD2; CDR3 DNA: TGTGCCAGCAGCGTGGGACTAGCGGGAGGCGTAGAGACCCAGTACTTC; CDR3 protein: CASSVGLAGGVETQYF
clone size: .; V gene: TRBV5-8; J gene: TRBJ2-3; D gene: TRBD2; CDR3 DNA: TGTGCCAGCAGCTTGTTCCTAGCGGGAGGGCCGGAGGCAGATACGCAGTATTTT; CDR3 protein: CASSLFLAGGPEADTQYF
clone size: .; V gene: TRBV5-8; J gene: TRBJ2-3; D gene: .; CDR3 DNA: TGTGCCAGCAGTTCCCCCCGGGAGTGGCCGGGGGATACGCAGTATTTT; CDR3 protein: CASSSPREWPGDTQYF
clone size: few; V gene: TRBV19; J gene: TRBJ2-5; D gene: .; CDR3 DNA: TGTGCCAGTAGTAAGCGAAGGGAGGAGACCCAGTACTTC; CDR3 protein: CASSKRREETQYF
clone size: .; V gene: TRBV7-2; J gene: TRBJ1-1; D gene: .; CDR3 DNA: TGTGCCAGCAGCCCAAGGGGGGGCACTGAAGCTTTCTTT; CDR3 protein: CASSPRGGTEAFF
clone size: .; V gene: TRBV29-1; J gene: TRBJ2-4; D gene: TRBD1; CDR3 DNA: TGCAGCGTTGAAGATCTGGCAGGGGGAACAAACATTCAGTACTTC; CDR3 protein: CSVEDLAGGTNIQYF
clone size: .; V gene: TRBV7-6; J gene: TRBJ1-1; D gene: TRBD1; CDR3 DNA: TGTGCCAGCAGCTCCGGACAGGGGAACACTGAAGCTTTCTTT; CDR3 protein: CASSSGQGNTEAFF
clone size: .; V gene: TRBV9; J gene: TRBJ1-3; D gene: TRBD1; CDR3 DNA: TGTGCCAGCAGCGCCCGGGACAGGGACGGAAACACCATATATTTT; CDR3 protein: CASSARDRDGNTIYF
clone size: .; V gene: TRBV6-4; J gene: TRBJ2-3; D gene: .; CDR3 DNA: TGTGCCAGCAGTGACTCGAATGAGGGAGGAACAGATACGCAGTATTTT; CDR3 protein: CASSDSNEGGTDTQYF
clone size: .; V gene: TRBV5-1; J gene: TRBJ1-1; D gene: TRBD1; CDR3 DNA: TGCGCCAGCAGCTTTTCAGGGGGGAACACTGAAGCTTTCTTT; CDR3 protein: CASSFSGGNTEAFF
clone size: .; V gene: TRBV13; J gene: TRBJ2-7; D gene: .; CDR3 DNA: TGTGCCAGCAGCTTCGTCGATACCGGCTACGAGCAGTACTTC; CDR3 protein: CASSFVDTGYEQYF
clone size: .; V gene: TRBV25-1; J gene: TRBJ2-6; D gene: .; CDR3 DNA: TGTGCCAGCAGTGATTCGCGACAGACGATTTCTGGGGCCAACGTCCTGACTTTC; CDR3 protein: CASSDSRQTISGANVLTF
clone size: .; V gene: TRBV7-7; J gene: TRBJ2-7; D gene: TRBD1; CDR3 DNA: TGTGCCAGCAGCTTCGGGACAGGGAATTACGAGCAGTACTTC; CDR3 protein: CASSFGTGNYEQYF
clone size: few; V gene: TRBV4-2; J gene: TRBJ2-3; D gene: TRBD2; CDR3 DNA: TGTGCCAGCAGCCGTCAGGCCCTCGTAGGGACTAGCGGCACAGATACGCAGTATTTT; CDR3 protein: CASSRQALVGTSGTDTQYF
clone size: .; V gene: TRBV9; J gene: TRBJ2-2; D gene: TRBD2; CDR3 DNA: TGTGCCAGTGTCGGAGGAGCGGGAGGGAATCTGGACACCGGGGAGCTGTTTTTT; CDR3 protein: CASVGGAGGNLDTGELFF
clone size: .; V gene: TRBV15; J gene: TRBJ2-7; D gene: TRBD1; CDR3 DNA: TGTGCCACCAGCAGGGATTTCCCGTCAGGGGGAGAGCAGTACTTC; CDR3 protein: CATSRDFPSGGEQYF
clone size: .; V gene: TRBV29-1; J gene: TRBJ2-4; D gene: .; CDR3 DNA: TGCAGCGTTGGAGGAGGATCCAAAAACATTCAGTACTTC; CDR3 protein: CSVGGGSKNIQYF
clone size: .; V gene: TRBV5-8; J gene: TRBJ1-5; D gene: TRBD1; CDR3 DNA: TGTGCCAGCAGCTTGGAACAGGGGAGCAATCAGCCCCAGCATTTT; CDR3 protein: CASSLEQGSNQPQHF
clone size: .; V gene: TRBV4-2; J gene: TRBJ2-7; D gene: .; CDR3 DNA: TGTGCCAGCAGCCAAGTTGGGGGAGGGGGAGCGGGAGAGCAGTACTTC; CDR3 protein: CASSQVGGGGAGEQYF
clone size: .; V gene: TRBV11-2; J gene: TRBJ2-7; D gene: TRBD1; CDR3 DNA: TGTGCCAGCAGCTCTTTCCGGGACAGCTCCTACGAGCAGTACTTC; CDR3 protein: CASSSFRDSSYEQYF
clone size: .; V gene: TRBV5-1; J gene: TRBJ2-6; D gene: .; CDR3 DNA: TGCGCCAGCAGCTTCGGACACAACTCTGGGGCCAACGTCCTGACTTTC; CDR3 protein: CASSFGHNSGANVLTF
clone size: once; V gene: TRBV5-4; J gene: TRBJ2-1; D gene: .; CDR3 DNA: TGTGCCAGCAGCCCCCCTAATTCCGGGAGTCAGTATGAGCAGTTCTTC; CDR3 protein: CASSPPNSGSQYEQFF
clone size: .; V gene: TRBV6-6; J gene: TRBJ1-2; D gene: TRBD1; CDR3 DNA: TGTGCCAGCAGTTACGCAGGGGGCTCTAGCTATGGCTACACCTTC; CDR3 protein: CASSYAGGSSYGYTF
clone size: .; V gene: TRBV19; J gene: TRBJ2-7; D gene: TRBD1; CDR3 DNA: TGTGCCAGTAGTCAGGGACAGGGGGCGAGTGAGCAGTACTTC; CDR3 protein: CASSQGQGASEQYF
clone size: once; V gene: TRBV4-1; J gene: TRBJ1-4; D gene: .; CDR3 DNA: TGCGCCAGCAGCCATCAGGCGGCCGAGGGTGAAAAACTGTTTTTT; CDR3 protein: CASSHQAAEGEKLFF
clone size: .; V gene: TRBV15; J gene: TRBJ1-1; D gene: .; CDR3 DNA: TGTGCCACCAGCAGTCGGGATCCAGCGGGAGCTTTCTTT; CDR3 protein: CATSSRDPAGAFF
clone size: .; V gene: TRBV5-1; J gene: TRBJ2-2; D gene: .; CDR3 DNA: TGCGCCAGCAGCTCTAGACAGACCGGGGAGCTGTTTTTT; CDR3 protein: CASSSRQTGELFF
clone size: once; V gene: TRBV6-5; J gene: TRBJ1-2; D gene: TRBD1; CDR3 DNA: TGTGCCACCAGACAGGGGGCCTTCTATGGCTACACCTTC; CDR3 protein: CATRQGAFYGYTF
clone size: once; V gene: TRBV6-1; J gene: TRBJ2-2; D gene: .; CDR3 DNA: TGTGCCAGCGGATCGTACGGGGACACCGGGGAGCTGTTTTTT; CDR3 protein: CASGSYGDTGELFF